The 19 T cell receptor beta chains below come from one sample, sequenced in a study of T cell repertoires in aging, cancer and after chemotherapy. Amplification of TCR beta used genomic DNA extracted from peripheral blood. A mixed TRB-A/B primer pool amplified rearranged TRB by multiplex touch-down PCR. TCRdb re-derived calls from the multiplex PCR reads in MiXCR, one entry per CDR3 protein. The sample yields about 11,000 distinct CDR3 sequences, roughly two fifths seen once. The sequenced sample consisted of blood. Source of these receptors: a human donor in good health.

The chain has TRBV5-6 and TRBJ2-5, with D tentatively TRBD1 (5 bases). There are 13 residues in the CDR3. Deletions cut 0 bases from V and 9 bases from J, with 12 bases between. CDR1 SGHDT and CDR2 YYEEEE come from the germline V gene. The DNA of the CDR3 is TGTGCCAGCAGCTTGGGCCCTGGGGCGTCCCAGTACTTC. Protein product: CASSLGPGASQYF. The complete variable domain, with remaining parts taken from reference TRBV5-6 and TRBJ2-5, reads DAGVTQSPTHLIKTRGQQVTLRCSPKSGHDTVSWYQQALGQGPQFIFQYYEEEERQRGNFPDRFSGHQFPNYSSELNVNALLLGDSALYLCASSLGPGASQYFGPGTRLLVL.

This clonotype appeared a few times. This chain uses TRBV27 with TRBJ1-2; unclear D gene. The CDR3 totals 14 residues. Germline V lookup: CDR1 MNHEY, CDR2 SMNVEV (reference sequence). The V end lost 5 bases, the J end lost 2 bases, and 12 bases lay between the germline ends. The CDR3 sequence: CASSPPHGNYGYTF. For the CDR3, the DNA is TGTGCCAGCAGTCCCCCCCACGGAAACTATGGCTACACCTTC.

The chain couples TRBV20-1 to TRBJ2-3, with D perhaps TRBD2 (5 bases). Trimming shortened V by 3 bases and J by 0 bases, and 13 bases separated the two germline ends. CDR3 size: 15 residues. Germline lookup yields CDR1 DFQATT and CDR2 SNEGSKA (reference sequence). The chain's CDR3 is CSASGGSASTDTQYF. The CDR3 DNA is TGCAGTGCTAGTGGCGGGTCGGCTAGCACAGATACGCAGTATTTT.

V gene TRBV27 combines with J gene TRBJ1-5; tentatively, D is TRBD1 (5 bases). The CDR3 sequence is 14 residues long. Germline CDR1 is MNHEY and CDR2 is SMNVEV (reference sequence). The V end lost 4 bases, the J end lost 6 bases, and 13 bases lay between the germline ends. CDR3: CASSSLGGGQPQHF. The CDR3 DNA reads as TGTGCCAGCAGTTCCCTGGGGGGAGGTCAGCCCCAGCATTTT.

Here the CDR3 DNA reads TGTACCACCGGGGACGGCTACTATAATTCACCCCTCCACTTT. Protein: CTTGDGYYNSPLHF. This chain joins TRBV27 and TRBJ1-6; tentative D call: TRBD1 (5 bases). CDR1 is MNHEY, CDR2 SMNVEV, per germline (reference sequence). This CDR3 comprises 14 residues.

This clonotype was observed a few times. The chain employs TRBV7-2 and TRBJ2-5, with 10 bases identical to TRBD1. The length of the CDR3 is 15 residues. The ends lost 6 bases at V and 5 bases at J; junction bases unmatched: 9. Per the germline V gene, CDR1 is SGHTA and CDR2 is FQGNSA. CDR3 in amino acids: CASRPTGTGVETQYF. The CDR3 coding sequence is TGTGCCAGCAGGCCCACCGGGACAGGGGTCGAGACCCAGTACTTC.

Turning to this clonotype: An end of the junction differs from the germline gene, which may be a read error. For the CDR3, the DNA is TGCAGTGCTACCTTTTCCTGGACAGCGAATTTACCCCTCCACTTT. This encodes CSATFSWTANLPLHF. The rearrangement links TRBV20-1 to TRBJ1-6, with TRBD1 as a possible D gene (6 bases). The CDR3 extends over 15 amino acids. CDR1 is DFQATT, CDR2 SNEGSKA, per germline (reference sequence).

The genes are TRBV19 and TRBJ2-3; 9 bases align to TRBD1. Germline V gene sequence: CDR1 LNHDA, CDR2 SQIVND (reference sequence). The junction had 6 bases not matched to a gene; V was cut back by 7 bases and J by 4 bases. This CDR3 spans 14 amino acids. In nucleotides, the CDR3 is TGTGCCAGTAAGGAGACAGGGGGTGCAGATACGCAGTATTTT. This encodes CASKETGGADTQYF.

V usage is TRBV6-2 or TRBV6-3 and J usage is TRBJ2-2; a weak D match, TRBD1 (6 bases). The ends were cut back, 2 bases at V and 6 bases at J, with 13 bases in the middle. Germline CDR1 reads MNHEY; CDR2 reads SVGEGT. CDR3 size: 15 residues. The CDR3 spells CASSYADRYPGELFF. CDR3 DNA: TGTGCCAGCAGTTACGCCGACAGGTACCCCGGGGAGCTGTTTTTT.

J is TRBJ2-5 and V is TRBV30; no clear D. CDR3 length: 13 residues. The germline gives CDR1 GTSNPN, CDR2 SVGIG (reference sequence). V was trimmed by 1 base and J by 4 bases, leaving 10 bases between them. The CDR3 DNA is TGTGCCTGGAGTGAACACCGAGGAGAGACCCAGTACTTC. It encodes CAWSEHRGETQYF.

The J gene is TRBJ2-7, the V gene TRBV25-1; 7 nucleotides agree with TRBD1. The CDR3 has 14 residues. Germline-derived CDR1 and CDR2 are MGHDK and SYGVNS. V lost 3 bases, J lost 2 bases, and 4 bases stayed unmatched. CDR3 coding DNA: TGTGCCAGCAGTGAGGACAGGACTCCCTACGAGCAGTACTTC. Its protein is CASSEDRTPYEQYF.

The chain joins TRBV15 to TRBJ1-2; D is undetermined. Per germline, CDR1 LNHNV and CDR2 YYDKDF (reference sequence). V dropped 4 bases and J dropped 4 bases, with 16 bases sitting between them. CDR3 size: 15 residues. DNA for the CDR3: TGTGCCACCAGCATTGGGGATCCGGTAGCCTATGGCTACACCTTC. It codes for CATSIGDPVAYGYTF. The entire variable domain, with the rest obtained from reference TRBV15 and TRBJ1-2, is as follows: DAMVIQNPRYQVTQFGKPVTLSCSQTLNHNVMYWYQQKSSQAPKLLFHYYDKDFNNEADTPDNFQSRRPNTSFCFLDIRSPGLGDTAMYLCATSIGDPVAYGYTFGSGTRLTVV.

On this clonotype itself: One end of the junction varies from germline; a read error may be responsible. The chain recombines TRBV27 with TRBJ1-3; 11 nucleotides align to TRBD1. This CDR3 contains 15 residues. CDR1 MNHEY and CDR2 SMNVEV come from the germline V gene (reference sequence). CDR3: CTSSGQGASGNTIYF. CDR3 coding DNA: TGTACCAGCAGTGGACAGGGGGCGAGTGGAAACACCATATATTTT.

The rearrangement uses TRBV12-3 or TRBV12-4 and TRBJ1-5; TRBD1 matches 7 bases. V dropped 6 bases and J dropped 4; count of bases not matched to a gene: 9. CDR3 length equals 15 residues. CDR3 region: CASRPTGTGNQPQHF. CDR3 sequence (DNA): TGTGCCAGCAGACCGACAGGGACGGGAAATCAGCCCCAGCATTTT.

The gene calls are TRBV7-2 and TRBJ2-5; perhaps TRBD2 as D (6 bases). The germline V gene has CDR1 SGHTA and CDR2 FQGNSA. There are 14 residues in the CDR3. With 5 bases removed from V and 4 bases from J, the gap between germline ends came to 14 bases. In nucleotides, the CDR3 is TGTGCCAGCAGCGGGAGGAGGGCGTCAGAGACCCAGTACTTC. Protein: CASSGRRASETQYF. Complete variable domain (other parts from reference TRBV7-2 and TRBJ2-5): GAGVSQSPSNKVTEKGKDVELRCDPISGHTALYWYRQSLGQGLEFLIYFQGNSAPDKSGLPSDRFSAERTGGSVSTLTIQRTQQEDSAVYLCASSGRRASETQYFGPGTRLLVL.

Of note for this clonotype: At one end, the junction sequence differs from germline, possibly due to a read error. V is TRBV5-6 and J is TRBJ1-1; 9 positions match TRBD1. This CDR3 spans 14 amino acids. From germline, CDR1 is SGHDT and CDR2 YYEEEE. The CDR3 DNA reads TGTGTCAGCAGCGCGGGACAGGGATACACTGAAGCTTTCTTT. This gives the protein CVSSAGQGYTEAFF.

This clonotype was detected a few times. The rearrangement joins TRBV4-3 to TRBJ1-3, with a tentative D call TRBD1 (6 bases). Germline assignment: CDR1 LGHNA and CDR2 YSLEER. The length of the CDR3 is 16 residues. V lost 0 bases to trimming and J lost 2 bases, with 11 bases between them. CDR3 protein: CASSQDLGGAGNTIYF. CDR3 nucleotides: TGCGCCAGCAGCCAAGATTTGGGGGGCGCTGGAAACACCATATATTTT.

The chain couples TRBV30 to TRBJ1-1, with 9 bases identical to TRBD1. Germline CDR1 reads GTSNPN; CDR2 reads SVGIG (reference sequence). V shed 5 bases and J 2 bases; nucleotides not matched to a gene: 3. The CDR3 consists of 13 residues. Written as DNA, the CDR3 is TGTGCCTGGGGACAGGGGAAAAACACTGAAGCTTTCTTT. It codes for CAWGQGKNTEAFF.

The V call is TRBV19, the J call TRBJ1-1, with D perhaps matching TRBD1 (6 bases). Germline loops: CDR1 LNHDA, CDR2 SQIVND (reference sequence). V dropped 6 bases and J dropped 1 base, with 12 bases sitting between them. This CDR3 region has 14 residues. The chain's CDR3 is CASRIDRRNTEAFF. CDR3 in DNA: TGTGCCAGTAGAATCGACAGGAGGAACACTGAAGCTTTCTTT.